The entry below describes one TCR delta chain. These data belong to a study of gamma-delta chains in newborns, infants, children. Study-wide background: Polyclonal expansion of innate γδ T cells after birth follows microbial exposure.

Losses at the gene ends were 0 bases for V and 1 base for J; bases not matched to a gene: 4. This CDR3 spans 18 amino acids. CDR1 is GEAIGNYY and CDR2 is EKD in the germline V gene. TCRdb reapplied CATT to the reads. The sample includes around 5,200 delta-chain clones, 13% to 15% of them seen just once. J is TRDJ3 and V is TRDV2; 8 bases line up with TRDD3. This sequence originates from a child who was a newborn, infant or young child, either healthy, febrile or measles-vaccinated (not recorded which). This sample comprised blood, obtained at baseline. The CDR3 reads CACDTGDTKSWDTRQMFF. CDR3 in DNA: TGTGCCTGTGACACCGGGGATACTAAGTCCTGGGACACCCGACAGATGTTTTTC.